This is a list of T cell receptor beta chains from one sample in a study of blood T cell repertoires in COVID-19. TCRdb's table, derived via immunoSEQ multiplex PCR, lists solely in-frame clones and lacks some. The sample contains about 110,000 clones, 84% of which appear only once. Material for sequencing was peripheral blood. The receptors here all came from a woman aged 45-60 years with acute or convalescent COVID-19. The CDR3 runs from the conserved cysteine through the conserved F or W. The D gene is left open where the match is weak. Clone size appears in some rows only: once, few, many, or a class for an expanded clone.

>NA|TRBV5-5|TRBJ1-1|12|NA
CASRNGLWGAFF
TGTGCTAGCAGAAATGGACTGTGGGGAGCTTTCTTT
>NA|TRBV7-7|TRBJ2-1|16|TRBD2
CASSPRDYRSYNEQFF
TGTGCTAGCAGCCCCCGGGACTACCGGTCCTACAATGAGCAGTTCTTC
>once|TRBV5-1|TRBJ2-3|16|TRBD2
CASSPGLAELTDTQYF
TGCGCCAGCAGCCCCGGACTAGCAGAACTCACAGATACGCAGTATTTT
>few|TRBV5-1|TRBJ2-2|13|TRBD1
CASRGQETGELFF
TGCGCCAGCAGGGGACAGGAGACCGGGGAGCTGTTTTTT
>NA|TRBV15|TRBJ1-2|12|TRBD1
CATSRDRYGYTF
TGTGCCACCAGCAGGGACAGGTATGGCTACACCTTC
>NA|TRBV27|TRBJ1-2|14|TRBD1
CASSPLDRVYGYTF
TGTGCCAGCAGTCCGCTGGACAGGGTCTATGGCTACACCTTC
>few|TRBV4-1|TRBJ1-3|15|TRBD1
CASSQGQGPGNTIYF
TGCGCCAGCAGCCAAGGACAGGGGCCTGGAAACACCATATATTTT
>NA|TRBV5-1|TRBJ2-5|18|TRBD2
CASSLLQQLAGGKETQYF
TGCGCCAGCAGCTTGCTCCAACAACTAGCGGGGGGTAAAGAGACCCAGTACTTC
>NA|TRBV24-1|TRBJ1-5|16|TRBD1
CATSGDREYGNQPQHF
TGTGCCACCAGTGGAGACAGGGAATATGGCAATCAGCCCCAGCATTTT
>NA|TRBV27|TRBJ1-6|14|NA
CASSLAGNNSPLHF
TGTGCCAGCAGTTTAGCAGGGAATAATTCACCCCTCCACTTT
>few|TRBV4-1|TRBJ1-3|20|NA
CASSPQGLISLTVSGNTIYF
TGCGCCAGCAGTCCTCAGGGCCTTATAAGTTTGACAGTCTCTGGAAACACCATATATTTT
>NA|TRBV29-1|TRBJ1-1|16|TRBD1
CSASGGTGVMNTEAFF
TGCAGCGCATCAGGCGGGACAGGAGTTATGAACACTGAAGCTTTCTTT
>NA|TRBV4-2|TRBJ2-7|16|TRBD2
CASSQFSGVRSYEQYF
TGTGCCAGCAGCCAATTTAGCGGGGTTCGCTCCTACGAGCAGTACTTC
>NA|TRBV2|TRBJ1-5|14|NA
CASRPDRGVQPQHF
TGTGCCAGCAGGCCCGACCGGGGGGTCCAGCCCCAGCATTTT
>NA|TRBV5-4|TRBJ2-2|16|TRBD2
CASSLASSGPTGELFF
TGTGCCAGCAGCTTGGCCTCTAGCGGGCCCACCGGGGAGCTGTTTTTT
>NA|TRBV16|TRBJ1-5|15|TRBD1
CASSQWLAGGRPQHF
TGTGCCAGCAGCCAATGGCTTGCAGGGGGTCGGCCCCAGCATTTT
>NA|TRBV6-5|TRBJ1-2|15|NA
CASRARGAYIYGYTF
TGTGCCAGCAGGGCCAGGGGTGCTTATATCTATGGCTACACCTTC
>NA|TRBV19|TRBJ1-6|17|TRBD1
CASSIRPGQGGPSPLHF
TGTGCCAGTAGTATACGTCCGGGACAGGGAGGACCTTCACCCCTCCACTTT
>once|TRBV23-1|TRBJ2-1|18|TRBD1
CASSLYPPDRGPGNEQFF
TGCGCCAGCAGTCTCTATCCGCCCGACAGGGGGCCCGGGAATGAGCAGTTCTTC
>many|TRBV6-4|TRBJ2-2|14|NA
CASMNDSHTGELFF
TGTGCCAGCATGAACGACAGTCACACCGGGGAGCTGTTTTTT
>NA|TRBV7-2|TRBJ2-2|15|TRBD1
CASSEQGALAGELFF
TGTGCCAGCAGCGAACAGGGGGCCTTGGCCGGGGAGCTGTTTTTT
>NA|TRBV5-1|TRBJ2-3|17|TRBD2
CASSSNPSGGATDTQYF
TGCGCCAGCAGCTCTAATCCTAGCGGGGGGGCGACAGATACGCAGTATTTT
>NA|TRBV3-1/TRBV3-2|TRBJ1-2|18|NA
CASSQAHYRDSPKEGYTF
TGTGCCAGCAGCCAAGCCCACTACCGGGACTCCCCGAAGGAGGGCTACACCTTC
>NA|TRBV7-9|TRBJ2-7|13|TRBD1
CASSLQGPDEQYF
TGTGCCAGCAGTTTACAGGGGCCGGACGAGCAGTACTTC
>NA|TRBV6-5|TRBJ1-2|14|TRBD1
CASSRTPSDRQASF
TGTGCCAGCAGCCGCACTCCATCGGACAGGCAAGCGTCCTTC
>NA|TRBV3-1/TRBV3-2|TRBJ2-7|15|NA
CASSLTYKSLYEQYF
TGTGCCAGCAGCCTAACCTATAAGTCCCTTTACGAGCAGTACTTC
>NA|TRBV9|TRBJ2-5|15|NA
CASSVAAGAGETQYF
TGTGCCAGCAGCGTAGCGGCGGGGGCAGGGGAGACCCAGTACTTC
>NA|TRBV2|TRBJ2-3|12|TRBD2
CASSGSGKTLYF
TGTGCCAGCAGTGGTAGCGGGAAGACGCTGTATTTT
>NA|TRBV28|TRBJ2-7|14|TRBD1
CASSLSRQGSDQYF
TGTGCCAGCAGTTTATCCCGACAGGGATCAGACCAGTACTTC
>NA|TRBV5-6|TRBJ2-6|17|NA
CASSLERGGSGANVLTF
TGTGCCAGCAGCTTGGAAAGGGGGGGCTCTGGGGCCAACGTCCTGACTTTC
>few|TRBV19|TRBJ2-6|18|TRBD1
CASSMTGGSAAGANVLTF
TGTGCCAGTAGTATGACAGGGGGTTCGGCGGCTGGGGCCAACGTCCTGACTTTC
>NA|TRBV19|TRBJ1-2|15|TRBD1
CASSKPGQGNYGYTF
TGTGCCAGTAGTAAACCGGGACAGGGGAACTATGGCTACACCTTC
>NA|TRBV19|TRBJ2-4|13|NA
CASSGVAKNIQYF
TGTGCCAGTAGTGGAGTAGCCAAAAACATTCAGTACTTC
>NA|TRBV24-1|TRBJ1-5|19|TRBD1
CATTPEDRLNKNSNQPQHF
TGTGCCACCACTCCGGAGGACAGGCTCAATAAAAATAGCAATCAGCCCCAGCATTTT
>NA|TRBV18|TRBJ1-3|13|NA
CASSAPAGNTIYF
TGTGCCAGCTCAGCTCCAGCTGGAAACACCATATATTTT
>NA|TRBV19|TRBJ2-2|13|NA
CASSMGSTGELFF
TGTGCCAGTAGTATGGGGAGCACCGGGGAGCTGTTTTTT
>once|TRBV3-1/TRBV3-2|TRBJ2-4|11|NA
CASSQADIQYF
TGTGCCAGCAGCCAAGCGGACATTCAGTACTTC
>NA|TRBV3-1/TRBV3-2|TRBJ1-1|15|TRBD1
CASSRATGGVTEAFF
TGTGCCAGCAGCCGAGCGACAGGGGGGGTGACTGAAGCTTTCTTT
>NA|TRBV6-6|TRBJ2-3|13|NA
CASSYRHGDTQYF
TGTGCCAGCAGCTATCGACATGGAGATACGCAGTATTTT
>NA|TRBV12-5|TRBJ2-1|14|TRBD2
CASGLSGGRDEQFF
TGTGCTAGTGGTTTGAGTGGGGGGAGGGATGAGCAGTTCTTC
>once|TRBV24-1|TRBJ1-1|14|TRBD1
CATSEQGQGIKTFF
TGTGCCACCAGTGAACAGGGACAGGGGATTAAAACTTTCTTT
>few|TRBV9|TRBJ2-7|15|TRBD1
CASSVAGTDSYEQYF
TGTGCCAGCAGCGTGGCTGGGACAGACTCCTACGAGCAGTACTTC
>NA|TRBV5-1|TRBJ1-1|16|TRBD1
CASSPQRDSHPWGAFF
TGCGCCAGCAGCCCCCAACGGGACAGCCATCCGTGGGGAGCTTTCTTT
>NA|TRBV29-1|TRBJ1-1|17|TRBD1
CSVDIRRGPAWNTEAFF
TGCAGCGTTGATATCAGGAGGGGGCCGGCATGGAACACTGAAGCTTTCTTT
>few|TRBV19|TRBJ1-5|16|NA
CASSMADRISNQPQHF
TGTGCCAGTAGTATGGCCGACAGGATCAGCAATCAGCCCCAGCATTTT
>NA|TRBV3-1/TRBV3-2|TRBJ1-4|15|TRBD1
CASSLRTGRDEKLFF
TGTGCCAGCAGCCTAAGGACAGGGCGGGATGAAAAACTGTTTTTT
>NA|TRBV2|TRBJ2-3|15|TRBD1
CASSILRQGLDTQYF
TGTGCCAGCAGCATCTTAAGACAGGGGTTAGATACGCAGTATTTT
>few|TRBV2|TRBJ1-6|16|NA
CASSLGAGANNSPLHF
TGTGCCAGCAGTTTAGGGGCAGGGGCGAATAATTCACCCCTCCACTTT
>once|TRBV19|TRBJ2-1|13|TRBD1
CASNRGQVNEQFF
TGTGCCAGTAACAGGGGGCAAGTCAATGAGCAGTTCTTC
>NA|TRBV5-6|TRBJ1-1|16|NA
CASSFGRQDRVTEAFF
TGTGCCAGCAGCTTTGGGAGGCAGGACCGAGTCACTGAAGCTTTCTTT
>NA|TRBV10-3|TRBJ2-1|15|NA
CAISEMGRAYNEQFF
TGTGCCATCAGTGAGATGGGGCGCGCCTACAATGAGCAGTTCTTC
>NA|TRBV3-1/TRBV3-2|TRBJ1-2|12|NA
CASSQASSGYTF
TGTGCCAGCAGCCAAGCGAGTTCTGGCTACACCTTC
>NA|TRBV5-1|TRBJ2-3|16|TRBD1
CASSSEQGLSTDTQYF
TGCGCCAGCAGCTCAGAACAGGGGTTGAGCACAGATACGCAGTATTTT
>NA|TRBV30|TRBJ2-7|14|NA
CAWSASGVRVEQYF
TGTGCCTGGAGCGCGTCGGGGGTGCGGGTCGAGCAGTACTTC
>few|TRBV18|TRBJ1-1|13|TRBD1
CASSLGQVSEAFF
TGTGCCAGCTCACTTGGACAGGTGAGTGAAGCTTTCTTT
>NA|TRBV5-1|TRBJ2-2|15|NA
CASSLGQSGTGELFF
TGCGCCAGCAGCTTGGGGCAGTCGGGCACCGGGGAGCTGTTTTTT
>NA|TRBV4-1|TRBJ2-1|16|TRBD1
CASSLSPGQGAYEQFF
TGCGCCAGCAGCCTTTCGCCGGGACAGGGGGCATATGAGCAGTTCTTC
>NA|TRBV11-2|TRBJ2-7|16|NA
CASSDGMGTPFYEQYF
TGTGCCAGCAGCGACGGTATGGGGACACCCTTCTACGAGCAGTACTTC
>few|TRBV5-1|TRBJ1-4|12|NA
CASSLDSEKLFF
TGCGCCAGCAGCTTAGATAGTGAAAAACTGTTTTTT
>NA|TRBV19|TRBJ1-5|13|NA
CASSGQSDQPQHF
TGTGCCAGTAGTGGACAGTCTGATCAGCCCCAGCATTTT